This T cell receptor beta chain was documented in a study of cytomegalovirus exposure and HLA in healthy donors. Looked up from germline, CDR1 is WNHNN and CDR2 is SYGVQD (reference sequence). This CDR3 spans 12 amino acids. V was trimmed by 7 bases and J by 2 bases, leaving 5 bases between them. This clone showed up just once. Primers for the PCR totalled 60 Vbeta and 13 Jbeta. Assay: immunoSEQ multiplex PCR; the TCRdb copy retains only in-frame clones and omits some. The sample holds tens of thousands of clones, 75% to 85% seen once. Donors in the study were healthy people who gave bone marrow. The chain combines TRBV10-1 with TRBJ2-2, with a possible D match to TRBD2 (5 bases). The receptor comes from a man between 65 and 85 years old in good health and CMV-seropositive. The sample taken for sequencing was PBMCs. The CDR3 sequence: CASTGNTGELFF. The DNA of the CDR3 is TGCGCCAGCACGGGAAACACCGGGGAGCTGTTTTTT.